The T cell receptor (beta chain) described here comes from a study of shared clonotypes between healthy human individuals. About this clone itself: Its antigen remains unidentified.

The CDR3 runs to 16 residues. Germline V gene data show CDR1 as SQVTM and CDR2 as ANQGSEA. The ends lost 0 bases at V and 3 bases at J; junction bases unmatched: 8. Terminally differentiated effector memory CD45RA+ cells were left out of the naive CD8 fraction, which was CD45RO-negative and positively selected for CCR7. For each subset, genomic DNA was distributed in equal portions over several immunoSEQ plates. TCRdb's copy holds only in-frame clones and misses some; the assay was immunoSEQ multiplex PCR. The sample has just over 2,000,000 clones; roughly 94% are singletons. General observations from the study: In contrast to clonotypes shared by all four donors, non-shared clonotypes had lower generation probabilities. Only blood samples were collected, and tissue repertoires likely differ.

Material: naive CD8+ T cells sorted from blood. V is TRBV29-1 and J is TRBJ2-3; 8 bases fit TRBD2. The TCR originated in a man in his late teens or twenties in good health. CDR3 coding DNA: TGCAGCGTTGAAGATCTAAGTAGCGGGATTACAGATACGCAGTATTTT. Protein: CSVEDLSSGITDTQYF.